This T cell receptor beta chain was captured by sequencing in a study of response to subunit inactivated influenza vaccine. General study points: Seasonal influenza vaccination, on each occasion, was suggested by the authors to recruit few new T cells.

This clonotype was observed a handful of times. The antigen is unknown. One entry per CDR3 protein results from TCRdb running MiXCR on the RT-PCR reads. The data contain about 570,000 distinct CDR3 sequences, 11% of them seen just once; the ten biggest clones take up roughly 11%. The same data also went into a second study, on T cells expressing NK-cell markers. From that report: TCR beta cDNA was made by 5'RACE template switching with UMIs. Eight donors were sequenced, of whom seven were HCMV-seropositive, while the remaining one was HCMV-seronegative. T cells sorted in several experiments were restricted to alpha-beta TCR T cells by an anti-gamma-delta TCR antibody. A handful of donors' CD3+CD56-NKG2C+ cells were dominated by the same clonotypes.

This clonotype was obtained from a man in his forties or fifties who received an inactivated influenza vaccine. Sequencing used PBMCs from blood, obtained on the day of vaccination.

The CDR3 is CASASGRSNEQYF. As DNA, the CDR3 is TGTGCCAGCGCCTCTGGGCGGAGTAATGAGCAGTACTTC. This chain joins TRBV11-2 and TRBJ2-7, with no clear D. CDR1 and CDR2 (germline): SGHAT, FQNNGV. V was shortened by 8 bases and J by 7 bases, with 18 bases between the two germline ends. The CDR3 has 13 residues.